Below, 8 T cell receptor beta chains from the same sample are listed, as sequenced in a study of long-term antiretroviral therapy in people with HIV. The immunoSEQ assay was v3.0, run at survey level. TCRdb's copy holds only in-frame clones and misses some; the assay was immunoSEQ multiplex PCR. This repertoire shows some 27,000 clones, over 90% found once; its top ten account for 5.5% to 7%. Source: unsorted PBMCs, taken less than 6.8 years after starting antiretroviral therapy. The receptors here all came from a woman between 40 and 55 years old with HIV.

The rearrangement links TRBV11-3 to TRBJ1-1, with a weak D call TRBD1 (5 bases). The V end lost 2 bases, the J end lost 5 bases, and 12 bases lay between the germline ends. Germline V gene data show CDR1 as SGHNT and CDR2 as YENEEA. The CDR3 is made up of 14 amino acids. The CDR3 region is CASSLQGTQTEAFF. The CDR3 region has the DNA TGTGCCAGCAGCTTACAGGGTACCCAGACTGAAGCTTTCTTT. The whole variable domain, remainder taken from reference TRBV11-3 and TRBJ1-1, is EAGVVQSPRYKIIEKKQPVAFWCNPISGHNTLYWYLQNLGQGPELLIRYENEEAVDDSQLPKDRFSAERLKGVDSTLKIQPAELGDSAVYLCASSLQGTQTEAFFGQGTRLTVV.

This clone was counted a single time. V usage is TRBV19 and J usage is TRBJ2-3; 8 bases fit TRBD2. CDR1 and CDR2 (germline): LNHDA, SQIVND (reference sequence). This CDR3 is 17 amino acids long. V shed 3 bases, J shed 8 bases, and the junction held 16 bases outside the gene matches. The CDR3 nucleotides read TGTGCCAGTAGTATCGTGGGATCCGGGGGGGCGACCAGTACGCAGTATTTT. Amino acid sequence: CASSIVGSGGATSTQYF.

This clone was counted once. V usage is TRBV19 and J usage is TRBJ1-5, with a weak D call TRBD1 (6 bases). V dropped 5 bases and J dropped 0 bases, with 23 bases sitting between them. Per germline, CDR1 LNHDA and CDR2 SQIVND (reference sequence). The CDR3 is 19 residues long. Here the CDR3 reads CASSLTTGTQYYSNQPQHF. The CDR3 coding sequence is TGTGCCAGTAGTCTAACCACAGGGACCCAATACTATAGCAATCAGCCCCAGCATTTT.

This chain connects TRBV5-4 to TRBJ1-3; 9 positions match TRBD1. The J segment lost 5 bases and the V segment lost 0 bases, leaving 6 bases of the junction unmatched. CDR1 and CDR2 from the germline V gene are SGHNT and YYREEE (reference sequence). The CDR3 length is 16 residues. As DNA, the CDR3 is TGTGCCAGCAGCTTGGATGGGGACAGGGTCAGAAACACCATATATTTT. Its protein product is CASSLDGDRVRNTIYF.

The chain combines TRBV7-2 with TRBJ2-7; 11 bases are a match to TRBD2. With 0 bases clipped from V and 2 bases from J, the junction kept 6 bases outside the gene matches. Germline V gives CDR1 SGHTA, CDR2 FQGNSA. The CDR3 contains 17 residues. The CDR3 spells CASSLASGGAWAYEQYF. CDR3 in DNA: TGTGCCAGCAGCTTAGCTAGCGGGGGGGCCTGGGCCTACGAGCAGTACTTC.

This chain connects TRBV6-5 to TRBJ1-2; D possibly corresponds to TRBD1 (5 bases). V lost 4 bases and J 8 bases, leaving 17 bases between the germline ends. The CDR3 is made up of 14 amino acids. Germline-derived CDR1 and CDR2 are MNHEY and SVGAGI. The CDR3 DNA reads as TGTGCCAGCAGTTCCGGGGACTTCCCTTTGGGCTACACCTTC. As protein: CASSSGDFPLGYTF.

The chain couples TRBV11-2 to TRBJ2-1, with no clear D. The CDR3 has 13 residues. The germline V and J ends were trimmed by 5 bases and 9 bases, with 14 bases remaining between them. Germline assignment: CDR1 SGHAT and CDR2 FQNNGV. Here the CDR3 reads CASSLESGGEQFF. The CDR3, as DNA: TGTGCCAGCAGCCTCGAATCGGGTGGTGAGCAGTTCTTC.

This sequence joins TRBV6-6 and TRBJ1-2; D is uncertain. V dropped 7 bases and J dropped 1 base, with 4 bases sitting between them. CDR1 is MNHNY, CDR2 SVGAGI, per germline (reference sequence). The CDR3 is 11 amino acids. CDR3 region: CASNHNYGYTF. The CDR3 region has the DNA TGTGCCAGCAACCATAACTATGGCTACACCTTC.